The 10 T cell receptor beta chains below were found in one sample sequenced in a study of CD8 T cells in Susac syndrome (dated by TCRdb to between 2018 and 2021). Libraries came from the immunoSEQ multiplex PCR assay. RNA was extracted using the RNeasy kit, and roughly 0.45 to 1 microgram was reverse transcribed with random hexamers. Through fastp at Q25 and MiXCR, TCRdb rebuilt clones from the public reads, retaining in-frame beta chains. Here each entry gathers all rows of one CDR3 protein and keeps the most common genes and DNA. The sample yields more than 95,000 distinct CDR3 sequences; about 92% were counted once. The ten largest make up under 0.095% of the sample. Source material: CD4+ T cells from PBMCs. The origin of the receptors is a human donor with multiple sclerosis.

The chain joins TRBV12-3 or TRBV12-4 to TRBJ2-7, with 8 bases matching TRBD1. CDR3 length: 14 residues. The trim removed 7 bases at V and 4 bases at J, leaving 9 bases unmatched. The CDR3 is CASTGTGRDYEQYF. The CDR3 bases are TGTGCCAGCACCGGGACAGGCAGAGATTACGAGCAGTACTTC.

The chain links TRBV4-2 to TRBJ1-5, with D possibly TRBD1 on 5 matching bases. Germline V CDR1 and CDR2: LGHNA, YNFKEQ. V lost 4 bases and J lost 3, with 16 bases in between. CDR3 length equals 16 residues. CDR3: CASSPLGGVVNQPQHF. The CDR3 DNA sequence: TGTGCCAGCAGCCCCCTTGGAGGGGTCGTCAATCAGCCCCAGCATTTT.

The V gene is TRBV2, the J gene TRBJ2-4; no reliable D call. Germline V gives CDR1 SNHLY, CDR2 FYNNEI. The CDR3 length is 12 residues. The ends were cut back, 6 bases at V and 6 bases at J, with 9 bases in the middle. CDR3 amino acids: CASSLGSNIQYF. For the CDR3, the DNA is TGTGCCAGCAGCCTCGGATCAAACATTCAGTACTTC.

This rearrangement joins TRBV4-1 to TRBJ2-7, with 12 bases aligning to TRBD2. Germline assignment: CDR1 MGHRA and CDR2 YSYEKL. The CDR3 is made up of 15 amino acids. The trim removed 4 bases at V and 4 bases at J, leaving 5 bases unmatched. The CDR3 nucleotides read TGCGCCAGCAGCCCTCCTAGCGGGGGGGCGTACGAGCAGTACTTC. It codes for CASSPPSGGAYEQYF.

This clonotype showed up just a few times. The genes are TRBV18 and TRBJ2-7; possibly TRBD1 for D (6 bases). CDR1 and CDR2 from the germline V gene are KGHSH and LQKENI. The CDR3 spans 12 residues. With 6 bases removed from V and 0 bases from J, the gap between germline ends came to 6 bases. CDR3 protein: CASSDSSYEQYF. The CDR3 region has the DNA TGTGCCAGCTCGGACAGCTCCTACGAGCAGTACTTC.

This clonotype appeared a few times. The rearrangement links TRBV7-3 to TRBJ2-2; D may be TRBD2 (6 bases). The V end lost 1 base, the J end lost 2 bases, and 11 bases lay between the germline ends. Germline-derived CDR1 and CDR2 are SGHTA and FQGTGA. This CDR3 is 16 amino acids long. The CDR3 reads CASSLRVGTNTGELFF. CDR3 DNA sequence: TGTGCCAGCAGCTTAAGAGTCGGGACTAACACCGGGGAGCTGTTTTTT.

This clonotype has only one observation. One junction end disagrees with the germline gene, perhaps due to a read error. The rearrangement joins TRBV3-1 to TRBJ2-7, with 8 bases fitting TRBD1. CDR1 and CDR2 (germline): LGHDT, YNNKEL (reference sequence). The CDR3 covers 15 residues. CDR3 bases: TGTGCCAGCAGCCAAGGTCGGGACAGGTTATACGGGCAGTACTTC. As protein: CASSQGRDRLYGQYF.

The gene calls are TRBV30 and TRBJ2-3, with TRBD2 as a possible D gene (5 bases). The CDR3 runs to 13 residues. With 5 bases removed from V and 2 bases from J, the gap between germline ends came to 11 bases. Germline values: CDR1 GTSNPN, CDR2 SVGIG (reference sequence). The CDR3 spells CAWSGENTDTQYF. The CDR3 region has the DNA TGTGCCTGGTCCGGGGAAAACACAGATACGCAGTATTTT.

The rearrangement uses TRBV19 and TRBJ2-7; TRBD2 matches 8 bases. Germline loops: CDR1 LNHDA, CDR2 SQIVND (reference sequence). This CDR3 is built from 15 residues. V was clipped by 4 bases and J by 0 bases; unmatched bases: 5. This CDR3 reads CASSKAAGVSYEQYF. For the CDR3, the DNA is TGTGCCAGTAGTAAAGCAGCGGGGGTCTCCTACGAGCAGTACTTC.

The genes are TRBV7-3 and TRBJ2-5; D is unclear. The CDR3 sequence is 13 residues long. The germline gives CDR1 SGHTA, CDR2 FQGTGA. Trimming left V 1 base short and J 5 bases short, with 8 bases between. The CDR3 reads CASSLSKTETQYF. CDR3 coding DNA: TGTGCCAGCAGCTTAAGCAAGACGGAGACCCAGTACTTC. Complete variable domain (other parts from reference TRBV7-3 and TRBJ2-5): GAGVSQTPSNKVTEKGKYVELRCDPISGHTALYWYRQSLGQGPEFLIYFQGTGAADDSGLPNDRFFAVRPEGSVSTLKIQRTERGDSAVYLCASSLSKTETQYFGPGTRLLVL.